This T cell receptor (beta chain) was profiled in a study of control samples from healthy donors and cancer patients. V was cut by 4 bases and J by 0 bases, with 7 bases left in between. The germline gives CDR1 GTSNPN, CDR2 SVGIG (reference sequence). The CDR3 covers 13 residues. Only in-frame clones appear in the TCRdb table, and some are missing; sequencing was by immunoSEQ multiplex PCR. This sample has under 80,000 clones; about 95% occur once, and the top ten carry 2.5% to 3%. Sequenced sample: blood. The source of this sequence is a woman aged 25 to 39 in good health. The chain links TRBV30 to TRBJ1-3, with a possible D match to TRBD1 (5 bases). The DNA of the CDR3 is TGTGCCTGGACAGGGTCCTCTGGAAACACCATATATTTT. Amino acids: CAWTGSSGNTIYF.